A single sample is the source of the 6 T cell receptor beta chains below, sequenced in a study of shared clonotypes between healthy human individuals. The data were produced by immunoSEQ multiplex PCR, yet TCRdb's version contains in-frame clones alone and is incomplete. The sample has roughly 2.5 million clones; about 92% are singletons. Sequencing input: naive CD4+ T cells sorted from blood. Sample subset: CD45RA+ positively selected. Receptor source: a young man in good health.

The rearrangement uses TRBV5-1 and TRBJ2-1, with a tentative D call TRBD1 (6 bases). The V end was cut by 4 bases, the J end by 0 bases, with 29 bases between. CDR1 is SGHRS and CDR2 is YFSETQ in the germline V gene. This CDR3 has 21 amino acids. The CDR3 loop is CASSRFRLVSDSESSYNEQFF. For the CDR3, the DNA is TGCGCCAGCAGCCGATTCCGCTTAGTTTCGGACAGTGAGAGCTCCTACAATGAGCAGTTCTTC.

This clone was counted once. The CDR3 sequence: CASSEGGGYEQYF. The CDR3 region has the DNA TGTGCCAGCAGCGAGGGAGGGGGCTACGAGCAGTACTTC. The rearrangement uses TRBV7-3 and TRBJ2-7; D might be TRBD2 (7 bases). From germline, CDR1 is SGHTA and CDR2 FQGTGA. The CDR3 consists of 13 residues. V gave up 5 bases and J gave up 3 bases, with 11 bases separating them.

V usage is TRBV11-2 and J usage is TRBJ2-7; 9 bases are a match to TRBD2. The V gene end was trimmed by 3 bases and the J gene end by 6 bases; junction bases not matched to a gene: 6. The CDR3 extends over 14 amino acids. The germline V gene has CDR1 SGHAT and CDR2 FQNNGV. CDR3 amino acids: CASSFGGRAVEQYF. DNA of the CDR3: TGTGCCAGCAGCTTCGGCGGGAGGGCGGTCGAGCAGTACTTC.

This chain connects TRBV5-4 to TRBJ2-4, with 9 bases matching TRBD1. There are 16 residues in the CDR3. Germline lookup yields CDR1 SGHNT and CDR2 YYREEE (reference sequence). The V and J ends lost 4 bases and 6 bases, in that order; junction bases with no gene match: 11. The CDR3 coding sequence is TGTGCCAGCAGCCACCGGGACAGGGCCGGGGGAAACATTCAGTACTTC. Its translation: CASSHRDRAGGNIQYF.

V gene TRBV11-2 combines with J gene TRBJ2-3; the D gene could be TRBD1 or TRBD2 (5 bases each). The CDR3 loop spans 15 amino acids. V shed 5 bases and J shed 5 bases, with 17 bases lying between them. Germline CDR1 SGHAT, CDR2 FQNNGV. The CDR3 nucleotides are TGTGCCAGCAGCCCGATCAAGGGACCCCGAGATACGCAGTATTTT. It specifies CASSPIKGPRDTQYF.

A remark on this clone: This same CDR3 is encoded by further DNA sequences in the sample. The chain carries TRBV5-4 and TRBJ1-1, with a weak D call TRBD1 (5 bases). The germline V gene has CDR1 SGHNT and CDR2 YYREEE (reference sequence). V lost 0 bases and J lost 11, with 11 bases in between. The CDR3 has 12 residues. This chain's CDR3 is CASSLVGGEAFF. CDR3 nucleotides: TGTGCCAGCAGCTTGGTTGGAGGGGAGGCTTTCTTT.